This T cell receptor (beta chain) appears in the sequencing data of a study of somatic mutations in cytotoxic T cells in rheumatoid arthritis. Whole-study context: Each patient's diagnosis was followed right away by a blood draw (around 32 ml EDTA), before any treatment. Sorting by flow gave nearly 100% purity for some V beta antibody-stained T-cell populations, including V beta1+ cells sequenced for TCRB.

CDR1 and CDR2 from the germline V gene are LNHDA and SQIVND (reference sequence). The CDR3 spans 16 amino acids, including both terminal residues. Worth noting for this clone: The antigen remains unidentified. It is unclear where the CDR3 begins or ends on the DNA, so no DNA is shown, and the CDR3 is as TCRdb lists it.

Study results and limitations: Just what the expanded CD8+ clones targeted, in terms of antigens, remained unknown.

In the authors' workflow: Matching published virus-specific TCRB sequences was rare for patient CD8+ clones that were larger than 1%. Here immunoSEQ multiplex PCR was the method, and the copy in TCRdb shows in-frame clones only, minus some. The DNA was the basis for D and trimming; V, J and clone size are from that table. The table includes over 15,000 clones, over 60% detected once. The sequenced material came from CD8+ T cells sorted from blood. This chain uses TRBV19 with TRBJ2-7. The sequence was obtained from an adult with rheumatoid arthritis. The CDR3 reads CASKFRARDGSYEQYF.